This T cell receptor (beta chain) was recovered during a study of vaccination and CD4 T cells after COVID-19. This clonotype was seen more than once but under ten times. What it binds is not known. The Oncomine TCR Beta short-read assay was applied to DNA of cultured CD4+ T cells. A single record per CDR3 protein comes from TCRdb applying MiXCR to the PCR reads. Here the sample spans approximately 26,000 distinct CDR3 sequences, 55% to 70% being singletons. The treatment denotes: roughly ten-day PBMC culture with coronavirus spike peptide pools or control peptides (ViraFEST assay). Looked up from germline, CDR1 is LNHDA and CDR2 is SQIVND (reference sequence). The CDR3 runs 15 residues. V dropped 3 bases and J dropped 5 bases, with 16 bases sitting between them.

Sequences were obtained from CD4+ T cells from blood, cultured in vitro. The receptor was isolated from a human donor who had recovered from COVID-19. The gene calls are TRBV19 and TRBJ1-2; possible D gene TRBD1, 6 bases. CDR3 protein: CASSILGTSSYGYTF. The DNA of the CDR3 is TGTGCCAGTAGTATCCTCGGGACATCGTCATATGGCTACACCTTC.